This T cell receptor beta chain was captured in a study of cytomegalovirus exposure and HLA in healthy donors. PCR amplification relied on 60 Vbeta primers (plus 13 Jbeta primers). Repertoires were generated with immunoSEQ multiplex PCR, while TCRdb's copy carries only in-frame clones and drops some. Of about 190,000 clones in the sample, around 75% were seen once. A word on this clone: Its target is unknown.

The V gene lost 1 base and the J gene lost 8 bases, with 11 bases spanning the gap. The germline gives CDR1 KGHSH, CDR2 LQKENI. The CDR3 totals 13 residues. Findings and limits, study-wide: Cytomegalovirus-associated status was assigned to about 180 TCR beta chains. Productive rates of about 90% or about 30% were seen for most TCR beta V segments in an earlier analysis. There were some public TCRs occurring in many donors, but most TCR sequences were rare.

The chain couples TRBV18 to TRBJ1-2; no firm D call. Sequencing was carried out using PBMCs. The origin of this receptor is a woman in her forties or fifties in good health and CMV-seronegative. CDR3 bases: TGTGCCAGCTCACCACTCCCTGAGGAAGGCTACACCTTC. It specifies CASSPLPEEGYTF.